This T cell receptor (beta chain) derives from a study of T-cell reconstitution after alpha-beta-depleted transplantation in children. This clonotype was found many times. For TCRbeta, the library was prepared with unique molecular identifiers. One entry per CDR3 protein, called by TCRdb with MiXCR from the PCR reads. Seen here are over 550,000 distinct CDR3 sequences, about 10% observed once, and the top ten hold less than 4.5%. CDR3 length: 14 amino acids. Germline V gene lookup returns CDR1 SGHKS and CDR2 YYEKEE (reference sequence). With 2 bases clipped from V and 7 bases from J, the junction kept 7 bases outside the gene matches.

The sample consisted of PBMCs from the stem cell graft donor, taken from the stem cell graft. The rearrangement links TRBV5-5 to TRBJ2-7, with 9 positions matching TRBD2. This receptor was identified in a human donor who donated a stem cell graft to a child with acute myeloid leukemia. This CDR3 is CASSFPGLAEEQYF. CDR3 in DNA: TGTGCCAGCAGCTTTCCGGGACTAGCTGAAGAGCAGTACTTC.